The next 32 T cell receptor beta chains were all read from a single sample in a study of CD8+ T cells in alopecia areata. The treatment was: oral pan-JAK inhibitor, 5-10 mg twice daily. RNA was isolated and reverse transcribed to cDNA, the sequencing template. Clones were sequenced by immunoSEQ multiplex PCR, and TCRdb holds only the in-frame ones, with some missing. This sample has 150,000 to 200,000 clones; 55% to 75% occur once, and the top ten carry 12% to 15%. The material was CD4+ T cells sorted from blood, obtained at week 24, from a patient treated with tofacitinib. Source of these receptors: a human donor with alopecia areata.

In this sample, this clone turned up once. The gene calls are TRBV30 and TRBJ1-5; tentative D call: TRBD1 (5 bases). Trimming shortened V by 2 bases and J by 2 bases, and 13 bases separated the two germline ends. This CDR3 is 15 amino acids long. Germline CDR1 and CDR2: GTSNPN and SVGIG (reference sequence). The chain's CDR3 is CAWSLGVQGNQPQHF. CDR3 nucleotides: TGTGCCTGGAGTTTGGGGGTGCAGGGCAATCAGCCCCAGCATTTT.

CDR3 in DNA: TGTGCCAGCAGAACATCACAGGGAACTAATCAGCCCCAGCATTTT. As protein: CASRTSQGTNQPQHF. The rearrangement links TRBV6-6 to TRBJ1-5, with D perhaps TRBD1 (6 bases). The CDR3 is 15 amino acids. V lost 6 bases and J lost 4, with 16 bases in between. Germline V gene lookup returns CDR1 MNHNY and CDR2 SVGAGI (reference sequence).

The chain links TRBV30 to TRBJ2-2; D is unresolved. V was trimmed by 0 bases and J by 6 bases, leaving 2 bases between them. The germline V gene encodes CDR1 GTSNPN and CDR2 SVGIG (reference sequence). The CDR3 has 11 amino acids. The CDR3 coding sequence is TGTGCCTGGAGTGTGGCCGGGGAGCTGTTTTTT. Its protein product is CAWSVAGELFF.

The chain couples TRBV5-1 to TRBJ1-6, with TRBD1 as a possible D gene (5 bases). V dropped 0 bases and J dropped 7 bases, with 14 bases sitting between them. Germline V lookup: CDR1 SGHRS, CDR2 YFSETQ. The CDR3 sequence is 16 residues long. For the CDR3, the DNA is TGCGCCAGCAGCTTGGATGTAGGGAAGGGGAATTCACCCCTCCACTTT. It yields the protein CASSLDVGKGNSPLHF.

This rearrangement joins TRBV7-2 to TRBJ2-5, with TRBD2 identical over 12 bases. Germline lookup yields CDR1 SGHTA and CDR2 FQGNSA. V dropped 1 base and J dropped 5; count of bases not matched to a gene: 5. The CDR3 contains 16 residues. In nucleotides, the CDR3 is TGTGCCAGCAGCTTAGGACTAGCGGGGGCTGGGGAGACCCAGTACTTC. Protein product: CASSLGLAGAGETQYF.

The gene calls are TRBV5-1 and TRBJ1-1; 9 positions agree with TRBD1. Germline assignment: CDR1 SGHRS and CDR2 YFSETQ. The trim removed 7 bases at V and 0 bases at J, leaving 1 base unmatched. CDR3 length equals 13 residues. The CDR3 DNA is TGCGCCAGCGGACAGGGGTTGAACACTGAAGCTTTCTTT. It codes for CASGQGLNTEAFF.

The chain uses TRBV7-6 and TRBJ2-3; 9 bases are shared with TRBD2. The CDR3 loop spans 16 amino acids. V gave up 5 bases and J gave up 4 bases; unmatched junction bases: 10. The germline V gene has CDR1 SGHVS and CDR2 FNYEAQ. As DNA, the CDR3 is TGTGCCAGCAGCCCAGGACTACTAGCGGGCGCAGATACGCAGTATTTT. Its translation is CASSPGLLAGADTQYF.

This clone was counted ten times or more. The chain is built from TRBV30 and TRBJ2-5; tentatively, D is TRBD2 (6 bases). CDR1 is GTSNPN, CDR2 SVGIG, per germline (reference sequence). V was trimmed by 3 bases and J by 1 base, leaving 18 bases between them. The CDR3 extends over 16 amino acids. The CDR3 DNA is TGTGCCTGGAGAACCTCGGGGGAAAGGCTCCAAGAGACCCAGTACTTC. Protein: CAWRTSGERLQETQYF.

In the case of this clone: Other DNA sequences of this sample code for an identical CDR3. This sequence joins TRBV20-1 and TRBJ2-5; D remains unclear. In germline, CDR1 is DFQATT, CDR2 SNEGSKA (reference sequence). There are 10 residues in the CDR3. The V end lost 5 bases, the J end lost 4 bases, and 5 bases lay between the germline ends. CDR3 in DNA: TGCAGTGCTGGAAGAGAGACCCAGTACTTC. This translates into CSAGRETQYF.

The chain couples TRBV6-5 to TRBJ2-3; TRBD2 is a possible D gene (6 bases). Trimming stripped 5 bases from V and 2 bases from J, with 14 bases between. Germline CDR1 and CDR2: MNHEY and SVGAGI. This CDR3 comprises 15 residues. The CDR3 region has the DNA TGTGCCAGCAGTCAAAACCTGGGACTCACAGATACGCAGTATTTT. It is translated as CASSQNLGLTDTQYF.

The rearrangement uses TRBV2 and TRBJ2-5, with TRBD2 matching 7 bases. CDR1 is SNHLY, CDR2 FYNNEI, per germline. The V gene end was trimmed by 8 bases and the J gene end by 2 bases; junction bases not matched to a gene: 2. This CDR3 comprises 12 residues. CDR3 loop: CASGTTQETQYF. The DNA of the CDR3 is TGTGCCAGCGGGACTACACAAGAGACCCAGTACTTC.

The chain carries TRBV5-1 and TRBJ2-5; 9 bases are a match to TRBD1. The CDR3 sequence is 14 residues long. Germline CDR1 SGHRS, CDR2 YFSETQ. V trimming: 7 bases; J trimming: 5 bases; junction bases outside the gene matches: 9. In nucleotides, the CDR3 is TGCGCCAGCCACGGAACAGGGGGCTTGGAGACCCAGTACTTC. This codes for CASHGTGGLETQYF.

V and J are TRBV28 and TRBJ2-2; the D is unclear. CDR3 length equals 11 residues. V was shortened by 9 bases and J by 3 bases, with 5 bases between the two germline ends. CDR1 is MDHEN, CDR2 SYDVKM, per germline. This CDR3 is CASQYTGELFF. As DNA, the CDR3 is TGTGCCAGTCAGTACACCGGGGAGCTGTTTTTT.

This clone was seen a handful of times. V usage is TRBV29-1 and J usage is TRBJ1-1, with no clear D. The CDR3 has 10 residues. Germline assignment: CDR1 SQVTM and CDR2 ANQGSEA. With 5 bases removed from V and 1 base from J, the gap between germline ends came to 2 bases. The CDR3 sequence: CSVKNTEAFF. The CDR3 nucleotides read TGCAGCGTTAAGAACACTGAAGCTTTCTTT.

The rearrangement joins TRBV29-1 to TRBJ1-1; no reliable D call. This CDR3 is 11 amino acids long. Per the germline V gene, CDR1 is SQVTM and CDR2 is ANQGSEA. Deletions cut 7 bases from V and 0 bases from J, with 6 bases between. CDR3 in amino acids: CSALMNTEAFF. In nucleotides, the CDR3 is TGCAGCGCCCTCATGAACACTGAAGCTTTCTTT.

The V gene is TRBV18, the J gene TRBJ2-1; possible D gene TRBD2, 6 bases. Germline V lookup: CDR1 KGHSH, CDR2 LQKENI. The CDR3 consists of 14 residues. Trimming stripped 2 bases from V and 8 bases from J, with 13 bases between. Here the CDR3 DNA reads TGTGCCAGCTCACCAGGAGTTAGCGGCCATGAGCAGTTCTTC. As protein: CASSPGVSGHEQFF.

The genes are TRBV29-1 and TRBJ1-3, with D uncertain. The CDR3 is made up of 12 amino acids. The germline V and J ends were trimmed by 4 bases and 4 bases, with 8 bases remaining between them. The germline V gene encodes CDR1 SQVTM and CDR2 ANQGSEA. The CDR3 protein is CSVGQKGNTIYF. CDR3 sequence (DNA): TGCAGCGTTGGCCAAAAGGGAAACACCATATATTTT.

This chain links TRBV20-1 with TRBJ2-5; tentatively, D is TRBD2 (5 bases). The CDR3 runs to 11 residues. V shed 8 bases and J shed 5 bases, with 12 bases lying between them. The germline CDR1 and CDR2 sequences are DFQATT and SNEGSKA (reference sequence). DNA for the CDR3: TGCAGTACGAGGTGGAGGGAGACCCAGTACTTC. It yields the protein CSTRWRETQYF.

This clone was observed a few times. Other DNA sequences in the sample encode the same CDR3. The chain is built from TRBV7-9 and TRBJ2-2; D gene ambiguous. The V end lost 1 base, the J end lost 0 bases, and 3 bases lay between the germline ends. The length of the CDR3 is 14 residues. Germline V CDR1 and CDR2: SEHNR, FQNEAQ (reference sequence). The CDR3, as DNA: TGTGCCAGCAGCTTAGGAGCGAACACCGGGGAGCTGTTTTTT. Residues: CASSLGANTGELFF.

As to this clone: One junction end does not reproduce the germline sequence, and a read error may be involved. This rearrangement joins TRBV29-1 to TRBJ1-2; D unresolved. This CDR3 has 12 amino acids. CDR1 and CDR2 from the germline V gene are SQVTM and ANQGSEA. This CDR3 is CSVEPARESFFF. In DNA form, the CDR3 reads TGCAGCGTTGAACCTGCGAGGGAGTCCTTCTTCTTC. The variable domain in full, completed from reference TRBV29-1 and TRBJ1-2, reads SAVISQKPSRDICQRGTSLTIQCQVDSQVTMMFWYRQQPGQSLTLIATANQGSEATYESGFVIDKFPISRPNLTFSTLTVSNMSPEDSSIYLCSVEPARESFFFGSGTRLTVV.

The table lists this clone with a few counts. The DNA for the CDR3 is TGTGCCTGGAGTGTAGGCAGGGGACGACCTAGCTCCTACAATGAGCAGTTCTTC. It encodes CAWSVGRGRPSSYNEQFF. V and J are TRBV30 and TRBJ2-1; TRBD1 is a possible D gene (6 bases). CDR3 size: 18 residues. Germline V CDR1 and CDR2: GTSNPN, SVGIG (reference sequence). The V and J ends lost 0 bases and 0 bases respectively, with 18 bases between them.

The rearrangement links TRBV30 to TRBJ2-2; D gene unclear. The CDR3 is 12 amino acids. V lost 0 bases to trimming and J lost 7 bases, with 6 bases between them. Germline CDR1 reads GTSNPN; CDR2 reads SVGIG (reference sequence). CDR3 residues: CAWSVVGGELFF. In DNA form, the CDR3 reads TGTGCCTGGAGTGTAGTGGGCGGGGAGCTGTTTTTT.

The chain uses TRBV14 and TRBJ2-5; D tentatively fits TRBD1 or TRBD2 (5 bases each). The CDR3 has 14 amino acids. Trimming shortened V by 3 bases and J by 4 bases, and 12 bases separated the two germline ends. The germline V gene has CDR1 SGHDN and CDR2 FVKESK. This chain's CDR3 is CASSHPGRVETQYF. The CDR3 DNA sequence: TGTGCCAGCAGCCACCCGGGGCGAGTAGAGACCCAGTACTTC.

The chain links TRBV27 to TRBJ1-1, with D tentatively TRBD1 (6 bases). The length of the CDR3 is 14 residues. Trimming left V 6 bases short and J 0 bases short, with 11 bases between. Germline V gene lookup returns CDR1 MNHEY and CDR2 SMNVEV (reference sequence). CDR3: CASRTGGVNTEAFF. For the CDR3, the DNA is TGTGCCAGCAGGACAGGCGGAGTGAACACTGAAGCTTTCTTT.

The rearrangement links TRBV4-1 to TRBJ2-7; 9 bases line up with TRBD1. Germline trimming cut 3 bases from V and 1 base from J; bases unmatched to any gene: 1. CDR1 and CDR2 from the germline V gene are MGHRA and YSYEKL. The CDR3 consists of 14 residues. The CDR3 coding sequence is TGCGCCAGCAGCCAGGGACAGGGTTCCTACGAGCAGTACTTC. Protein product: CASSQGQGSYEQYF.

The chain joins TRBV15 to TRBJ1-2; TRBD1 agrees at 8 bases. The CDR3 consists of 18 residues. CDR1 and CDR2 from the germline V gene are LNHNV and YYDKDF (reference sequence). With V trimmed by 0 bases and J by 6 bases, 15 bases remained unmatched. CDR3 nucleotides: TGTGCCACCAGCAGAGATCGTGGAGACAGGGGTATACGAAATGGCTACACCTTC. Translation: CATSRDRGDRGIRNGYTF.

This chain connects TRBV7-2 to TRBJ1-2; possibly TRBD1 for D (5 bases). Germline V CDR1 and CDR2: SGHTA, FQGNSA. The CDR3 length is 14 residues. V shed 5 bases and J shed 8 bases, with 18 bases lying between them. The CDR3 loop reads CASSTDKARGGYTF. The CDR3 DNA follows: TGTGCCAGCAGCACGGACAAGGCTCGGGGAGGCTACACCTTC.

The chain has TRBV14 and TRBJ1-1; D is uncertain. The V end lost 3 bases, the J end lost 3 bases, and 11 bases lay between the germline ends. CDR1 and CDR2 (germline): SGHDN, FVKESK. This CDR3 is 14 amino acids long. The CDR3 spells CASSQYVLDTEAFF. CDR3 sequence (DNA): TGTGCCAGCAGCCAGTACGTTCTGGACACTGAAGCTTTCTTT.

This rearrangement joins TRBV30 to TRBJ1-2; D not resolved. There are 13 residues in the CDR3. Per germline, CDR1 GTSNPN and CDR2 SVGIG (reference sequence). V gave up 8 bases and J gave up 2 bases, with 15 bases separating them. CDR3 bases: TGTGCCCTCACCGCCGACCCCAACTATGGCTACACCTTC. Its protein is CALTADPNYGYTF.

This chain connects TRBV5-6 to TRBJ2-4; D call uncertain. Trimming took 3 bases from V and 15 from J, leaving 25 bases between them. Germline V gene data show CDR1 as SGHDT and CDR2 as YYEEEE. This CDR3 has 15 amino acids. This chain's CDR3 is CASSSKGFGMGVRYF. In DNA, the CDR3 is TGTGCCAGCAGCTCCAAAGGGTTTGGGATGGGTGTTCGGTACTTC.

The gene calls are TRBV5-1 and TRBJ1-5; D is uncertain. Germline V gene lookup returns CDR1 SGHRS and CDR2 YFSETQ. This CDR3 is 16 amino acids long. V was clipped by 0 bases and J by 0 bases, with 10 bases between them. This chain's CDR3 is CASSLVPGNSNQPQHF. The CDR3 nucleotides read TGCGCCAGCAGCTTGGTGCCCGGGAATAGCAATCAGCCCCAGCATTTT.

This rearrangement joins TRBV7-2 to TRBJ2-7; D is possibly TRBD1 (6 bases). CDR3 length: 14 amino acids. Germline V gene sequence: CDR1 SGHTA, CDR2 FQGNSA. The V and J ends lost 0 bases and 5 bases respectively, with 11 bases between them. CDR3 sequence reads: CASSLANRVNEQYF. The DNA for the CDR3 is TGTGCCAGCAGCTTAGCGAACAGGGTCAACGAGCAGTACTTC.